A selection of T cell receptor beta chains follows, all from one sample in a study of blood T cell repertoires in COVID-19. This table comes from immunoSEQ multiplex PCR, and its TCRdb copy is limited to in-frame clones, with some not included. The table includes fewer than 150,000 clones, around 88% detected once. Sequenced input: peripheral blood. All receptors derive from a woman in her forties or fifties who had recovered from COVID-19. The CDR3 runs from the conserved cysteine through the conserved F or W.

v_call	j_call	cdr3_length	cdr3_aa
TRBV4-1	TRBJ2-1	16	CASSQERRGSYNEQFF
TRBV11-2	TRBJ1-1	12	CASSPVPPEAFF
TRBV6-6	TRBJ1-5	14	CASSYGRSNQPQHF
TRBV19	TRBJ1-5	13	CASRDRGDQPQHF
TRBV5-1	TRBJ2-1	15	CASSLGAGTHNEQFF
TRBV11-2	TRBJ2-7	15	CASSPGTYPTYEQYF
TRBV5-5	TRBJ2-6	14	CASSLTEAANVLTF
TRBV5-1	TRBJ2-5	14	CASSPGQSQETQYF
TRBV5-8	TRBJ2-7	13	CASRRQGRYEQYF
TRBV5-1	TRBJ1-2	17	CASRLRYTTGDSYGYTF
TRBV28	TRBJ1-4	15	CASIPRGGHDEKLFF
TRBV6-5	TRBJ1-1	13	CASSYGGGEEAFF
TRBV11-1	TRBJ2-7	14	CASSLTGQGEQQYF
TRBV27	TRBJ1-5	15	CASSFGTGSNQPQHF
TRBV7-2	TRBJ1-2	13	CASGQPVGYGYTF
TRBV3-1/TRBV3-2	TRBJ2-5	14	CASSRNSGKETQYF
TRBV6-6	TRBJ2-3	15	CASMRRGGGADTQYF
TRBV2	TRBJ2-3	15	CASVDSGVLSDTQYF
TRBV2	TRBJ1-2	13	CASSGDSPYGYTF
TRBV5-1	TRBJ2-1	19	CASSLAGLGGGTGANEQFF
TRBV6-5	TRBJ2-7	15	CASRRAGDRSYEQYF
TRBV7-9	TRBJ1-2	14	CASSFLGAETGYTF
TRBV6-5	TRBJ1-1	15	CASSTRDRGGTEAFF
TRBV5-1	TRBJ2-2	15	CASRPRGQDTGELFF
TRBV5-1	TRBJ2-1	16	CASSLGPGTAHNEQFF